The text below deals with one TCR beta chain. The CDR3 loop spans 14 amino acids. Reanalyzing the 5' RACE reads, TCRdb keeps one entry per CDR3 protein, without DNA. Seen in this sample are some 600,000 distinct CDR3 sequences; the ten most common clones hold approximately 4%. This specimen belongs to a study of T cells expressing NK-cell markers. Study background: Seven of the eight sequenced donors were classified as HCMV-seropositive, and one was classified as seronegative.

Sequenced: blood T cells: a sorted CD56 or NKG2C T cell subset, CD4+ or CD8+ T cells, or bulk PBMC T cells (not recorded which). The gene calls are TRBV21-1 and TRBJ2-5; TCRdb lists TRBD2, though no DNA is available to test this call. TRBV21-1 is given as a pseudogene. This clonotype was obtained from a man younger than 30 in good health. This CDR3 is CASIRLAGEETQYF.